This T cell receptor (beta chain) was obtained from a study of cytomegalovirus exposure and HLA in healthy donors. Germline CDR1 is SNHLY and CDR2 is FYNNEI. The CDR3 loop spans 17 amino acids. V was clipped by 4 bases and J by 0 bases, with 16 bases between them. In the PCR, 60 Vbeta and 13 Jbeta primers were used. Method: immunoSEQ multiplex PCR; TCRdb's copy keeps in-frame clones and lacks some. The sample includes tens of thousands of clones, roughly four fifths of them seen just once. Regarding the study as a whole: In vitro assays verified that three CMV-associated chains recognized CMV antigens specifically. Several of the most significant clusters were apparently associated with common viral pathogens in a later analysis.

As for this clone: Its target is unknown.

The gene calls are TRBV2 and TRBJ2-1; maybe TRBD2 (7 bases). This TCR derives from a man in his late teens or twenties in good health and CMV-seronegative. The specimen was PBMCs. CDR3 coding DNA: TGTGCCAGCAGTGGGGGGGGCCCTAGCGGCTCCTACAATGAGCAGTTCTTC. Translation gives CASSGGGPSGSYNEQFF.